This TCR beta chain was identified in a study of blood T cell repertoires in COVID-19. With 3 bases removed from V and 3 bases from J, the gap between germline ends came to 14 bases. Per germline, CDR1 GTSNPN and CDR2 SVGIG (reference sequence). The CDR3 has 14 amino acids. TCRdb's copy holds only in-frame clones and misses some; the assay was immunoSEQ multiplex PCR. Among 250,000 or so clones listed, roughly 80% were seen once. Source material: PBMCs or T cells enriched from blood (not recorded which). The receptor's source is a man in his fifties or sixties who had recovered from COVID-19. The chain uses TRBV30 and TRBJ1-1, with D possibly being TRBD1 (5 bases). The CDR3 loop reads CAWRSLQGYTEAFF. As DNA, the CDR3 is TGTGCCTGGAGATCCCTCCAGGGCTACACTGAAGCTTTCTTT.